This T cell receptor (beta chain) comes out of a study of blood T cell repertoires in COVID-19. About the research overall: Sample material is recorded as cDNA or gDNA derived from T cells, B-cell-depleted T cells, or PBMCs.

Trimming took 1 base from V and 0 from J, leaving 8 bases between them. CDR3 length equals 15 residues. From germline, CDR1 is SGHTS and CDR2 YDEGEE. The method was immunoSEQ multiplex PCR; TCRdb's version includes in-frame clones alone and lacks a portion of them. The sample includes fewer than 45,000 clones, 88% of them seen just once. The TCR comes from a woman aged 40 to 49 with acute or convalescent COVID-19. The specimen was peripheral blood. The rearrangement links TRBV5-8 to TRBJ1-5; D unresolved. CDR3 sequence reads: CASSLLEYSNQPQHF. The CDR3 nucleotides are TGTGCCAGCAGCTTGTTGGAGTATAGCAATCAGCCCCAGCATTTT.